The subject of this entry is one TCR beta chain. Its antigen is still unknown. Per-base qualities were not stored, and no clone one base away is much larger. CDR1 and CDR2, looked up from the germline V gene (reference sequence), are SGHKS and YYEKEE. V is pared back by 0 bases and J by 5 bases, with 14 bases lying between the germline termini. From the cysteine through the phenylalanine, the CDR3 covers 15 amino acids. The only DNA kept is the CDR3, 45 bases in frame from the first base. These data belong to a study of identical twins (TCRdb year 2016). Background for the entire study: To test whether fetal clonotypes persist, the study used deep sequencing on TCR alpha and beta repertoires from monozygotic twins, unrelated adults of various ages, and cord blood. Replicate twin experiments were performed at different times using different library preparation protocols to rule out contamination. The paper as a whole reports these results and caveats: A weaker excess of twin sharing was found in beta out-of-frame sequences because the signal-to-noise ratio was lowered by fewer shared sequences. Abundant cord blood beta clonotypes carried fewer insertions; young adult naive repertoires showed a weaker similar trend, while memory repertoires showed none. Compared with coincidental sharing between unrelated individuals, out-of-frame TCR alpha sequences shared between twins showed an excess of sequences with low generation probability. Conclusions relied on cross-sectional statistical analysis, since the same donors could not be followed over many years. Out-of-frame TCR alpha sharing in monozygotic twins was systematically underestimated by recombination models, whereas sharing between unrelated individuals was in agreement with the recombination models. Invariant T cells such as MAIT and iNKT could partly confound zero-insertion analyses, though diverse VJ usage argued against this for most clonotypes.

Libraries were prepared through 5' RACE. The sequencer was an Illumina HiSeq 2000. Template switching added a universal primer binding site, and the final cDNA carried a unique molecular identifier that allowed TCR cDNA molecules to be counted accurately. Specific primers in the conserved constant-segment region were used to synthesize first-strand cDNA for the TCR alpha and beta chains. To control for contamination, every cDNA library carried two barcodes: a SMART-Mk sample barcode plus Illumina barcodes. TruSeq adapter sequences along with Illumina sample barcodes were introduced in two successive PCR steps. Sequencing of the TCR alpha and beta cDNA libraries was done on the Illumina HiSeq platform using custom primers. The authors' analysis ran thus. MiGEC was used to process raw reads and extract unique molecular identifiers, and MiXCR was used to find CDR3 positions. Recombination models were inferred per individual with the repgenHMM and IGoR tools using an EM algorithm. The tcR package in R was used for shared clonotype analysis, with sharing normalized by the product of cloneset sizes. Out-of-frame nonproductive sequences were analyzed to study raw recombination free of thymic and clonal selection effects. TCRdb took the public reads, trimmed them with fastp at Q25, ran MiXCR for clone calling and kept in-frame beta chains. Every entry covers one CDR3 protein and lists the most common genes and DNA from its rows. None of the V and J calls come from the authors' own analysis; TCRdb made them. In this sample the table shows nearly 900,000 distinct CDR3 sequences, about 12% of which occur a single time. Around 1.5% of the sample lies in the top ten.

All donors were healthy Caucasians. Three pairs of female monozygotic twins, all aged roughly 18 to 30 years, made up the twin cohort. Peripheral blood mononuclear cells were the source from which RNA for the TCR libraries was isolated. These data also formed part of another study, on yellow fever vaccine responses in identical twins. That second report states: According to the authors, in identical twins the way T cells responded to vaccination appeared partly convergent and partly personalized. Focusing on identical twins, the study followed the T cell clones that responded to the vaccine, and did so with precision.

This sequence was found in a young woman in good health. The chain joins TRBV5-5 to TRBJ2-5; TRBD2 could be the D gene, as 7 bases match. What was sequenced was PBMCs. The DNA reads TGTGCCAGCAGCTTGGTTGCGGGGGCCGGGGAGACCCAGTACTTC. Translated, this is CASSLVAGAGETQYF.